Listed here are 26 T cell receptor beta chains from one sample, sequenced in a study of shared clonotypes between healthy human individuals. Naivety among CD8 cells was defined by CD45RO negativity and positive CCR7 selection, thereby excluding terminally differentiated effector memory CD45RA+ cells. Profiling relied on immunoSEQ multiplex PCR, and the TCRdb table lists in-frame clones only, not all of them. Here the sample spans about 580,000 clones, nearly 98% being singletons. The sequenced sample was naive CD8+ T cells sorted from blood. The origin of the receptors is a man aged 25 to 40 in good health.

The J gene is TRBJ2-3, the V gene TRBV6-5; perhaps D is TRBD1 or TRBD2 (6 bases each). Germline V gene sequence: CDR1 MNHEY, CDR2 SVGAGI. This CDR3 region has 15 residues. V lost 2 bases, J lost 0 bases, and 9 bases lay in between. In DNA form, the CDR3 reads TGTGCCAGCAGTTACGGGGGGCTAAGCACAGATACGCAGTATTTT. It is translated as CASSYGGLSTDTQYF.

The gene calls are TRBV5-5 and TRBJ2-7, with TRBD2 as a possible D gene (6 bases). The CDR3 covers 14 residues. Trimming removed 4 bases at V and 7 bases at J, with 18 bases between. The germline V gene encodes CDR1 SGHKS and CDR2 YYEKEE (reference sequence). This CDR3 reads CASSPEGGGREQYF. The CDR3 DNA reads TGTGCCAGCAGCCCTGAAGGCGGTGGGAGGGAGCAGTACTTC.

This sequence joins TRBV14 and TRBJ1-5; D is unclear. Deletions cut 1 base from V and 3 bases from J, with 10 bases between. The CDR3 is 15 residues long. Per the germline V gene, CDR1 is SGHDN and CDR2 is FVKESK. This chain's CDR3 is CASSQVAVDNQPQHF. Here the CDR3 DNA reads TGTGCCAGCAGCCAAGTAGCTGTAGACAATCAGCCCCAGCATTTT. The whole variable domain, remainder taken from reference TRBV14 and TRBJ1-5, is EAGVTQFPSHSVIEKGQTVTLRCDPISGHDNLYWYRRVMGKEIKFLLHFVKESKQDESGMPNNRFLAERTGGTYSTLKVQPAELEDSGVYFCASSQVAVDNQPQHFGDGTRLSIL.

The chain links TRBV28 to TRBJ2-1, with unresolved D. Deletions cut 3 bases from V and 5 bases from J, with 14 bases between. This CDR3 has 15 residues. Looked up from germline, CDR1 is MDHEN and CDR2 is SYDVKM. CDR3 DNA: TGTGCCAGCAGTTTCCAGAATTCACGTAACAATGAGCAGTTCTTC. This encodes CASSFQNSRNNEQFF.

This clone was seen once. This chain's CDR3 is CASSLVGGLAGDEQYF. The DNA of the CDR3 is TGTGCCAGCAGCTTAGTAGGGGGACTAGCGGGAGACGAGCAGTACTTC. This sequence joins TRBV13 and TRBJ2-7; the match to TRBD2 covers 14 bases. V was clipped by 1 base and J by 5 bases; unmatched bases: 4. This CDR3 region has 16 residues. The V gene's germline CDR1 is PRHDT and CDR2 FYEKMQ (reference sequence).

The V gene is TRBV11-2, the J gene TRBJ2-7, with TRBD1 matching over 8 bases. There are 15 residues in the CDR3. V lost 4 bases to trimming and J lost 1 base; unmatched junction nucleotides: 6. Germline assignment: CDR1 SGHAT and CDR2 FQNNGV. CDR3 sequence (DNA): TGTGCCAGCAGCTCCCAGGGGGCCCCGTCCTACGAGCAGTACTTC. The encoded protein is CASSSQGAPSYEQYF.

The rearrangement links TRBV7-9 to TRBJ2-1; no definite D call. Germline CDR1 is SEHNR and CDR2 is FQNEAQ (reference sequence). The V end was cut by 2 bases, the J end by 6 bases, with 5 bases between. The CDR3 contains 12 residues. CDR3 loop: CASSLIINEQFF. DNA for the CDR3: TGTGCCAGCAGCTTAATAATCAATGAGCAGTTCTTC. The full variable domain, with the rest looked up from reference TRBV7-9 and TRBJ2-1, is DTGVSQNPRHKITKRGQNVTFRCDPISEHNRLYWYRQTLGQGPEFLTYFQNEAQLEKSRLLSDRFSAERPKGSFSTLEIQRTEQGDSAMYLCASSLIINEQFFGPGTRLTVL.

The CDR3 loop reads CASSNPERQETQYF. The CDR3, as DNA: TGTGCCAGCAGCAACCCAGAGCGCCAAGAGACCCAGTACTTC. J is TRBJ2-5 and V is TRBV7-9, with no clear D. Trimming left V 5 bases short and J 1 base short, with 11 bases between. Germline-derived CDR1 and CDR2 are SEHNR and FQNEAQ (reference sequence). CDR3 length equals 14 residues.

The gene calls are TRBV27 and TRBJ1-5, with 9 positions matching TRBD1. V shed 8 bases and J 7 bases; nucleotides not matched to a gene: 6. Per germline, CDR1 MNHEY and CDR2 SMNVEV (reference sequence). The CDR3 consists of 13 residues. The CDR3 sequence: CASGTGRLQPQHF. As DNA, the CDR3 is TGTGCCAGCGGGACAGGGAGGTTGCAGCCCCAGCATTTT.

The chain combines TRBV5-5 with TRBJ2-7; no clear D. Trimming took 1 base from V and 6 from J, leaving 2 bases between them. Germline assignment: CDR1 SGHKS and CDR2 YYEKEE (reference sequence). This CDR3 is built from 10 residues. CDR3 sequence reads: CASSLFEQYF. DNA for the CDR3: TGTGCCAGCAGCTTGTTCGAGCAGTACTTC.

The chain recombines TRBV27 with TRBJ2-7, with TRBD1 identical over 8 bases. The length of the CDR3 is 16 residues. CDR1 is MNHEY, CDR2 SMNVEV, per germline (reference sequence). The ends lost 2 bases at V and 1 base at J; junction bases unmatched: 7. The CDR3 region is CASSLTQGALSYEQYF. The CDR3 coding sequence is TGTGCCAGCAGTTTAACCCAGGGGGCCCTTTCCTACGAGCAGTACTTC.

CDR3: CASSLEAGVIETQYF. The CDR3 DNA is TGCGCCAGCAGCTTGGAGGCAGGGGTGATAGAGACCCAGTACTTC. The chain recombines TRBV5-1 with TRBJ2-5; the D gene is possibly TRBD1 (6 bases). The germline V gene has CDR1 SGHRS and CDR2 YFSETQ. The CDR3 is 15 residues long. Trimming shortened V by 0 bases and J by 4 bases, and 13 bases separated the two germline ends.

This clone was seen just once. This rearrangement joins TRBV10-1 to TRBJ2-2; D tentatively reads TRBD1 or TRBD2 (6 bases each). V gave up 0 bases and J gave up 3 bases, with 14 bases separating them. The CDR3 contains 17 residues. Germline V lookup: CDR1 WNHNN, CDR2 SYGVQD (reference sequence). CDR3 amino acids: CASSESNGGADTGELFF. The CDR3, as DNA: TGCGCCAGCAGTGAGTCCAACGGGGGCGCGGACACCGGGGAGCTGTTTTTT.

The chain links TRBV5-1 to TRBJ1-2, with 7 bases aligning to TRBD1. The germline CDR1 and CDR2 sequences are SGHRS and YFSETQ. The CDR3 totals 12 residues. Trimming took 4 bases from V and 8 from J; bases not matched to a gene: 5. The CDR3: CASSPGGEGYTF. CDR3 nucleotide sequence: TGCGCCAGCAGCCCAGGGGGGGAAGGCTACACCTTC.

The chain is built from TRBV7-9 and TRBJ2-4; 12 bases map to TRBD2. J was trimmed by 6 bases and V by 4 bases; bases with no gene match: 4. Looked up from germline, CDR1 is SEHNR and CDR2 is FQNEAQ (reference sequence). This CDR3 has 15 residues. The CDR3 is CASSSSGRGGNIQYF. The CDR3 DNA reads TGTGCCAGCAGCTCTAGCGGGAGGGGAGGAAACATTCAGTACTTC.

The CDR3 DNA reads TGTGCCAGTTCCCGACAGGGGGTCTACGAGCAGTACTTC. It translates to CASSRQGVYEQYF. This chain connects TRBV19 to TRBJ2-7, with TRBD1 identical over 9 bases. The CDR3 covers 13 residues. Germline V lookup: CDR1 LNHDA, CDR2 SQIVND (reference sequence). Trimming removed 8 bases from V and 3 bases from J; junction bases left unmatched: 5.

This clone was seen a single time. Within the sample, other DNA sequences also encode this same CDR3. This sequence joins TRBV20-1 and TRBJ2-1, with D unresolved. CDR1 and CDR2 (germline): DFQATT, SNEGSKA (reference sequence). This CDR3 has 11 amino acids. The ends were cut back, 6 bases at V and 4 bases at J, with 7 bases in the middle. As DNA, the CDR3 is TGCAGTGCCGGAGAGTACAATGAGCAGTTCTTC. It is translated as CSAGEYNEQFF.

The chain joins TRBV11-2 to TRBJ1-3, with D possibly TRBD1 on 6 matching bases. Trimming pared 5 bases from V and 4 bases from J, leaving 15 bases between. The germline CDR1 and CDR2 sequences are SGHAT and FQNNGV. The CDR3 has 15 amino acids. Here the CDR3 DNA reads TGTGCCAGCAGCCCGAAGGGGGTGTGGGGAAACACCATATATTTT. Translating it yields CASSPKGVWGNTIYF.

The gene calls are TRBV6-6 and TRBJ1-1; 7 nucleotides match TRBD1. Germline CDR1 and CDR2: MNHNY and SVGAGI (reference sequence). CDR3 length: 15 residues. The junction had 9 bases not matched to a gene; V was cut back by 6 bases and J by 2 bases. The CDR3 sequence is CASSRTRGLNTEAFF. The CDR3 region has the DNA TGTGCCAGCAGCCGTACCAGGGGGTTAAACACTGAAGCTTTCTTT.

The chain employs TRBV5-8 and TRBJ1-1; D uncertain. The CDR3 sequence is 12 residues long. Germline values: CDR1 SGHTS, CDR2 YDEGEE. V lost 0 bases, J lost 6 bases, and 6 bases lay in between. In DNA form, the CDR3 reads TGTGCCAGCAGCTTGGCGGTGGCTGAAGCTTTCTTT. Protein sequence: CASSLAVAEAFF.

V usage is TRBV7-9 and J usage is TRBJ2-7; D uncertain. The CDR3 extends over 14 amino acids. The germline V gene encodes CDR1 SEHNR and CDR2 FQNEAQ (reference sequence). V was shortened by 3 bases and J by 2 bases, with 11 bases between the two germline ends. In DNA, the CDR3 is TGTGCCAGCAGCTTCGTTCGCCAGCCCTACGAGCAGTACTTC. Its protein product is CASSFVRQPYEQYF.

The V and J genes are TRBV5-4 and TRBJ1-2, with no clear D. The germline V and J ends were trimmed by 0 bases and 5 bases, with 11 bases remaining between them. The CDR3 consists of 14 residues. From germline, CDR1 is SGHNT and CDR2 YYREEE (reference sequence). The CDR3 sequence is CASSLEELPYGYTF. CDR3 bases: TGTGCCAGCAGCTTGGAAGAACTGCCTTATGGCTACACCTTC.

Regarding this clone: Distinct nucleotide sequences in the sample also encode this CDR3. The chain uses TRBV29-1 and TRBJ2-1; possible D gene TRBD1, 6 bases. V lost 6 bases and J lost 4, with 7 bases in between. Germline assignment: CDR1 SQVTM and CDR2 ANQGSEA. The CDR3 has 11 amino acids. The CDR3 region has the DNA TGCAGCGTGGACAGTTACAATGAGCAGTTCTTC. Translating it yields CSVDSYNEQFF.

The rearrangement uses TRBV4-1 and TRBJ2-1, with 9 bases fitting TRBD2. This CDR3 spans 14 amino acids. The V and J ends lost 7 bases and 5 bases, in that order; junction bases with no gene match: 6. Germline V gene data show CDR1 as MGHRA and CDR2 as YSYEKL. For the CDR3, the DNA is TGCGCCAGCATGGCTAGCGGGATAAACAATGAGCAGTTCTTC. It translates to CASMASGINNEQFF.

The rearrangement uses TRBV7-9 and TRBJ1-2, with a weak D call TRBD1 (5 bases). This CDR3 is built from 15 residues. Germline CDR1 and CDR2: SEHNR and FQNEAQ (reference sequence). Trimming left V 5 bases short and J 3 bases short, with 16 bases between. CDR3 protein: CASSQRMGRHYGYTF. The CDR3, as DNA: TGTGCCAGCAGCCAGCGTATGGGACGGCACTATGGCTACACCTTC.

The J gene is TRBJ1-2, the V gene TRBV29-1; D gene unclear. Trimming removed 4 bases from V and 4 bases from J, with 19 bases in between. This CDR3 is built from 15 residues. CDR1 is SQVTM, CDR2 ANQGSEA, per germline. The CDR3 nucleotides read TGCAGCGTTGTCTTAGGTCCTTCGGGGATCTATGGCTACACCTTC. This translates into CSVVLGPSGIYGYTF.